These 21 T cell receptor beta chains originate from one sample sequenced in a study of CD8+ T cells in alopecia areata. RNA was extracted and reverse transcribed into cDNA as the sequencing template. The method was immunoSEQ multiplex PCR; TCRdb's version includes in-frame clones alone and lacks a portion of them. The table shows about 250,000 clones, with 50% to 75% occurring only once. The sample's treatment: oral pan-JAK inhibitor, 5-10 mg twice daily. The sample was CD4+ T cells sorted from blood, taken at approximately week 52, from a patient treated with tofacitinib. These TCRs come from a human donor with alopecia areata.

The gene calls are TRBV30 and TRBJ1-5; D unclear. The CDR3 runs to 15 residues. CDR1 GTSNPN and CDR2 SVGIG come from the germline V gene (reference sequence). Deletions cut 0 bases from V and 0 bases from J, with 9 bases between. The CDR3 loop is CAWSVPINSNQPQHF. CDR3 nucleotide sequence: TGTGCCTGGAGTGTACCCATTAATAGCAATCAGCCCCAGCATTTT.

The V call is TRBV2, the J call TRBJ2-3; tentatively, D is TRBD1 (5 bases). CDR1 and CDR2 from the germline V gene are SNHLY and FYNNEI. This CDR3 has 15 amino acids. V was pared by 0 bases and J by 4 bases, with 11 bases between. The chain's CDR3 is CASSEALQGPDTQYF. For the CDR3, the DNA is TGTGCCAGCAGTGAAGCGCTTCAGGGCCCAGATACGCAGTATTTT.

J is TRBJ2-2 and V is TRBV11-2; TRBD1 might be the D (6 bases). Trimming removed 5 bases from V and 7 bases from J, with 14 bases in between. The germline CDR1 and CDR2 sequences are SGHAT and FQNNGV. The CDR3 sequence is 14 residues long. The chain's CDR3 is CASSPTRGGGELFF. Written as DNA, the CDR3 is TGTGCCAGCAGCCCTACCAGGGGCGGCGGGGAGCTGTTTTTT.

This chain joins TRBV29-1 and TRBJ2-6; D call uncertain. V gave up 7 bases and J gave up 2 bases, with 6 bases separating them. The CDR3 covers 12 residues. Germline CDR1 reads SQVTM; CDR2 reads ANQGSEA. CDR3 residues: CSGLAGANVLTF. The CDR3 nucleotides are TGCAGCGGATTGGCTGGGGCCAACGTCCTGACTTTC.

This clone was detected a few times. The same CDR3 can be traced to other DNA sequences in this sample. V usage is TRBV29-1 and J usage is TRBJ1-2; D gene unclear. CDR3 size: 12 residues. V gave up 4 bases and J gave up 1 base, with 7 bases separating them. Germline V lookup: CDR1 SQVTM, CDR2 ANQGSEA. CDR3: CSVVGSNYGYTF. In DNA, the CDR3 is TGCAGCGTTGTTGGCAGTAACTATGGCTACACCTTC.

This clone appeared a few times. This rearrangement joins TRBV29-1 to TRBJ2-5, with D perhaps being TRBD1 or TRBD2 (5 bases each). V lost 3 bases, J lost 1 base, and 12 bases lay in between. Germline assignment: CDR1 SQVTM and CDR2 ANQGSEA. CDR3 size: 14 residues. The CDR3 bases are TGCAGCGTTGAGCCGGGACCGATCCAAGAGACCCAGTACTTC. Its protein is CSVEPGPIQETQYF. Variable domain in full (rest from reference TRBV29-1 and TRBJ2-5): SAVISQKPSRDICQRGTSLTIQCQVDSQVTMMFWYRQQPGQSLTLIATANQGSEATYESGFVIDKFPISRPNLTFSTLTVSNMSPEDSSIYLCSVEPGPIQETQYFGPGTRLLVL.

The chain employs TRBV7-6 and TRBJ1-4; 8 bases are a match to TRBD1. This CDR3 region has 15 residues. CDR1 and CDR2 (germline): SGHVS, FNYEAQ. V was pared by 1 base and J by 8 bases, with 6 bases of the junction left unmatched. As DNA, the CDR3 is TGTGCCAGCAGCTTAGTATCCAGGGGGCTAGAAAAACTGTTTTTT. Translation gives CASSLVSRGLEKLFF.

Of note for this clone: This specimen includes other DNA sequences encoding the same CDR3. The V call is TRBV25-1, the J call TRBJ1-1; D is unresolved. The CDR3 contains 11 residues. CDR1 and CDR2 from the germline V gene are MGHDK and SYGVNS. V was cut by 7 bases and J by 0 bases, with 3 bases left in between. CDR3 loop: CASTLNTEAFF. DNA for the CDR3: TGTGCCAGCACCTTGAACACTGAAGCTTTCTTT.

The chain recombines TRBV29-1 with TRBJ1-1; 7 nucleotides agree with TRBD1. The CDR3 length is 14 residues. The germline gives CDR1 SQVTM, CDR2 ANQGSEA. The trim removed 5 bases at V and 2 bases at J, leaving 8 bases unmatched. The CDR3 nucleotides are TGCAGCGTTTATACAGGGGTAGGTAACACTGAAGCTTTCTTT. This translates into CSVYTGVGNTEAFF.

This clone was seen only a few times. The sample contains more than one DNA sequence encoding this CDR3. The J gene is TRBJ2-3, the V gene TRBV30; D call uncertain. Trimming took 0 bases from V and 0 from J, leaving 1 base between them. The CDR3 consists of 12 residues. Per the germline V gene, CDR1 is GTSNPN and CDR2 is SVGIG (reference sequence). The CDR3 sequence is CAWSVSTDTQYF. The DNA for the CDR3 is TGTGCCTGGAGTGTTAGCACAGATACGCAGTATTTT.

The gene calls are TRBV6-5 and TRBJ1-2, with D perhaps TRBD1 (6 bases). The CDR3 sequence is 15 residues long. Trimming took off 2 bases at V and 7 bases at J, with 17 bases between the two ends. CDR1 is MNHEY and CDR2 is SVGAGI in the germline V gene. The CDR3 loop reads CASSYRGRGIIGYTF. CDR3 DNA sequence: TGTGCCAGCAGTTACCGTGGCAGGGGAATTATTGGCTACACCTTC.

This chain uses TRBV27 with TRBJ2-5; no firm D call. In germline, CDR1 is MNHEY, CDR2 SMNVEV (reference sequence). V gave up 6 bases and J gave up 1 base, with 9 bases separating them. The CDR3 is made up of 13 amino acids. The CDR3 reads CASRRRIQETQYF. The CDR3 nucleotides are TGTGCCAGCAGACGACGGATCCAAGAGACCCAGTACTTC.

This clone has only a few counts. The chain is built from TRBV10-3 and TRBJ2-2; D not certain. Germline V gives CDR1 ENHRY, CDR2 SYGVKD. CDR3 length equals 14 residues. V shed 5 bases and J shed 5 bases, with 12 bases lying between them. CDR3 sequence (DNA): TGTGCCATCAGTCCCCCGGTTTGGACCGGGGAGCTGTTTTTT. This codes for CAISPPVWTGELFF.

This rearrangement joins TRBV11-1 to TRBJ1-1; D gene ambiguous. CDR1 is SGHAT, CDR2 FQDESV, per germline (reference sequence). CDR3 length: 13 residues. Trimming took 6 bases from V and 1 from J, leaving 9 bases between them. CDR3 bases: TGTGCCAGCAGGGGTCAAAGGAACACTGAAGCTTTCTTT. Its protein product is CASRGQRNTEAFF.

J is TRBJ2-6 and V is TRBV9; D not resolved. This CDR3 spans 13 amino acids. V was shortened by 0 bases and J by 3 bases, with 1 base between the two germline ends. Per the germline V gene, CDR1 is SGDLS and CDR2 is YYNGEE. CDR3 sequence reads: CASSVVGANVLTF. The CDR3 region has the DNA TGTGCCAGCAGCGTAGTTGGGGCCAACGTCCTGACTTTC. The entire variable domain, with the rest obtained from reference TRBV9 and TRBJ2-6, is as follows: DSGVTQTPKHLITATGQRVTLRCSPRSGDLSVYWYQQSLDQGLQFLIQYYNGEERAKGNILERFSAQQFPDLHSELNLSSLELGDSALYFCASSVVGANVLTFGAGSRLTVL.

The chain carries TRBV7-2 and TRBJ2-7; D may match TRBD1 or TRBD2 (6 bases each). The CDR3 is 14 amino acids. Deletions cut 5 bases from V and 3 bases from J, with 14 bases between. From germline, CDR1 is SGHTA and CDR2 FQGNSA. CDR3 in amino acids: CASSKGGSRYEQYF. The CDR3 DNA reads as TGTGCCAGCAGCAAGGGGGGCTCGCGCTACGAGCAGTACTTC.

V is TRBV29-1 and J is TRBJ2-5; D might be TRBD2 (5 bases). Germline assignment: CDR1 SQVTM and CDR2 ANQGSEA. The CDR3 totals 12 residues. V lost 5 bases and J 1 base, leaving 8 bases between the germline ends. The CDR3 is CSVSAGQETQYF. The CDR3 DNA is TGCAGCGTTTCTGCGGGCCAAGAGACCCAGTACTTC.

This chain links TRBV2 with TRBJ2-7; D remains unclear. Trimming cost V 5 bases and J 3 bases, with 11 bases left between them. CDR1 and CDR2 (germline): SNHLY, FYNNEI. The CDR3 has 13 amino acids. CDR3 residues: CASSMGLSYEQYF. The CDR3 DNA sequence: TGTGCCAGCAGTATGGGATTGAGCTACGAGCAGTACTTC. The full variable domain, rest sourced from reference TRBV2 and TRBJ2-7, is EPEVTQTPSHQVTQMGQEVILRCVPISNHLYFYWYRQILGQKVEFLVSFYNNEISEKSEIFDDQFSVERPDGSNFTLKIRSTKLEDSAMYFCASSMGLSYEQYFGPGTRLTVT.

This sequence joins TRBV6-4 and TRBJ1-6, with D possibly matching TRBD1 (5 bases). Germline V CDR1 and CDR2: MRHNA, SNTAGT. Trimming took off 4 bases at V and 9 bases at J, with 16 bases between the two ends. The length of the CDR3 is 15 residues. The CDR3 DNA follows: TGTGCCAGCAGTGCGGACACCCTGGGAGCTTCACCCCTCCACTTT. Its protein product is CASSADTLGASPLHF.

This clone turned up a few times. The V gene is TRBV29-1, the J gene TRBJ2-5; D may match TRBD1 or TRBD2 (5 bases each). Germline loops: CDR1 SQVTM, CDR2 ANQGSEA. There are 11 residues in the CDR3. Trimming shortened V by 7 bases and J by 6 bases, and 12 bases separated the two germline ends. CDR3 bases: TGCAGCGGACGAACGGGACAGACCCAGTACTTC. As protein: CSGRTGQTQYF.

The J gene is TRBJ2-7, the V gene TRBV4-1, with 10 bases aligning to TRBD2. The CDR3 length is 17 residues. The germline gives CDR1 MGHRA, CDR2 YSYEKL. J was trimmed by 6 bases and V by 0 bases; bases with no gene match: 11. CDR3 residues: CASSQEVTSGDPPEQYF. CDR3 sequence (DNA): TGCGCCAGCAGCCAAGAAGTAACTAGCGGGGACCCACCCGAGCAGTACTTC.